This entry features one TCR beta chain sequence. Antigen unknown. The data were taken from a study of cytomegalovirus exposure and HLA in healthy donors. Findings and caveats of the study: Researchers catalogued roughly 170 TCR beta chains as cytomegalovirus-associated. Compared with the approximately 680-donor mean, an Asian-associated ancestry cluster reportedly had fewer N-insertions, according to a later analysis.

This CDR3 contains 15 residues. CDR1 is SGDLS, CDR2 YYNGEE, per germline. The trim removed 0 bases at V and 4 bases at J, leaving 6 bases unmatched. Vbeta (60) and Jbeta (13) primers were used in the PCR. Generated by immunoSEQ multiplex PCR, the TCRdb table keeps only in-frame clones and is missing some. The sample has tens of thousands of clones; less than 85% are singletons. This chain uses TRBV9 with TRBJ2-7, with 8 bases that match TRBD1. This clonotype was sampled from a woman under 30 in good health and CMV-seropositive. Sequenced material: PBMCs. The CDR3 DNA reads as TGTGCCAGCAGCGTAGCTCCCACAGGGGGTTACGAGCAGTACTTC. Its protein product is CASSVAPTGGYEQYF.